Listed below are T cell receptor beta chains from one sample, sequenced in a study of cytomegalovirus exposure and HLA in healthy donors. Measured with immunoSEQ multiplex PCR; TCRdb has only the in-frame clones, and not every one. The sample lists 200,000 to 300,000 clones, almost 85% seen once, with 2% to 2.5% in the top ten. Material for sequencing was PBMCs. These TCRs come from a woman between 35 and 50 years old in good health and CMV-seropositive. Each CDR3 is given with its conserved first and last residue. The order of the fields is V gene, J gene, CDR3 protein.

V gene: TRBV19; J gene: TRBJ1-5; CDR3 protein: CASSAGTGILSNQPQHF
V gene: TRBV19; J gene: TRBJ1-5; CDR3 protein: CASSFEGGQPQHF
V gene: TRBV14; J gene: TRBJ2-7; CDR3 protein: CASSDDTTYEQYF
V gene: TRBV28; J gene: TRBJ2-7; CDR3 protein: CASRQQGYEQYF
V gene: TRBV15; J gene: TRBJ2-6; CDR3 protein: CATSRGDRGLSGANVLTF
V gene: TRBV5-4; J gene: TRBJ2-7; CDR3 protein: CASSLRGFYEQYF
V gene: TRBV18; J gene: TRBJ2-1; CDR3 protein: CASSPPGSGRADEQFF
V gene: TRBV30; J gene: TRBJ2-5; CDR3 protein: CAFTGGRETQYF
V gene: TRBV6-5; J gene: NA; CDR3 protein: CASRKREDSYEQYF
V gene: TRBV19; J gene: TRBJ1-4; CDR3 protein: CASSLGQHNEKLFF
V gene: TRBV5-1; J gene: TRBJ1-1; CDR3 protein: CASSLGGGWSGTEAFF
V gene: TRBV6-5; J gene: TRBJ2-1; CDR3 protein: CASSYSESSYNEQFF
V gene: TRBV10-3; J gene: TRBJ2-3; CDR3 protein: CAISRQGSDTQYF
V gene: TRBV5-6; J gene: TRBJ1-3; CDR3 protein: CASSAAGDGYSGNTIYF
V gene: TRBV28; J gene: TRBJ2-6; CDR3 protein: CASSFYESSGANVLTF
V gene: TRBV29-1; J gene: TRBJ1-4; CDR3 protein: CSAQGPLNEKLFF
V gene: TRBV29-1; J gene: TRBJ2-7; CDR3 protein: CSVDSSGSSYEQYF
V gene: TRBV29-1; J gene: TRBJ1-1; CDR3 protein: CSLALNTEAFF